Shown below are 13 T cell receptor beta chains from a single sample sequenced in a study of T cell responses to AZD1222 COVID-19 vaccine. Here immunoSEQ multiplex PCR was the method, and the copy in TCRdb shows in-frame clones only, minus some. This table holds 150,000 to 200,000 clones, about 91% found once. Sequences were derived from peripheral blood, sampled 28 days after the second AZD1222 dose. The source of these receptors is an adult who received the AZD1222 COVID-19 vaccine.

This clone was detected once. The chain carries TRBV11-3 and TRBJ2-3, with 10 bases fitting TRBD2. V lost 1 base and J lost 0; bases outside the gene matches: 13. CDR1 is SGHNT and CDR2 is YENEEA in the germline V gene. This CDR3 spans 20 amino acids. This CDR3 reads CASSLGGLAGAVLSTDTQYF. The CDR3 nucleotides are TGTGCCAGCAGCTTAGGCGGCCTAGCGGGAGCCGTACTCAGCACAGATACGCAGTATTTT.

The chain has TRBV30 and TRBJ2-3, with TRBD2 identical over 15 bases. The CDR3 spans 18 residues. The trim removed 2 bases at V and 2 bases at J, leaving 8 bases unmatched. The germline V gene encodes CDR1 GTSNPN and CDR2 SVGIG (reference sequence). The CDR3 nucleotides read TGTGCCTGGAGTAGGGGACTAGCGGGAGGAGGCCTCACAGATACGCAGTATTTT. Protein: CAWSRGLAGGGLTDTQYF.

The chain carries TRBV14 and TRBJ1-4; D gene unclear. Germline CDR1 reads SGHDN; CDR2 reads FVKESK. This CDR3 contains 13 residues. Trimming shortened V by 4 bases and J by 15 bases, and 18 bases separated the two germline ends. Here the CDR3 reads CASSPRLGGELFF. In nucleotides, the CDR3 is TGTGCCAGCAGCCCCCGATTAGGCGGAGAATTGTTTTTT.

The genes are TRBV6-2 or TRBV6-3 and TRBJ1-2; D gene uncertain. Germline CDR1 is MNHEY and CDR2 is SVGEGT. CDR3 length: 14 residues. The ends were cut back, 6 bases at V and 0 bases at J, with 11 bases in the middle. The CDR3 loop reads CASSPVTANYGYTF. CDR3 DNA: TGTGCCAGCAGCCCCGTCACTGCTAACTATGGCTACACCTTC.

The V and J genes are TRBV7-6 and TRBJ2-1; 8 bases are a match to TRBD2. The CDR3 covers 15 residues. V was clipped by 3 bases and J by 6 bases; unmatched bases: 7. Germline-derived CDR1 and CDR2 are SGHVS and FNYEAQ. CDR3 DNA: TGTGCCAGCAGCTTCGGACTAGCCCGACTCAATGAGCAGTTCTTC. Its protein product is CASSFGLARLNEQFF.

This clone was picked up a small number of times. This chain links TRBV27 with TRBJ2-1, with unresolved D. The CDR3 length is 15 residues. The germline CDR1 and CDR2 sequences are MNHEY and SMNVEV (reference sequence). V was clipped by 8 bases and J by 2 bases, with 16 bases between them. CDR3: CASRRATTTYNEQFF. The CDR3 nucleotides read TGTGCCAGCCGACGGGCTACCACCACCTACAATGAGCAGTTCTTC.

The chain recombines TRBV20-1 with TRBJ1-2; D gene uncertain. Trimming stripped 0 bases from V and 4 bases from J, with 3 bases between. There are 11 residues in the CDR3. Germline V lookup: CDR1 DFQATT, CDR2 SNEGSKA (reference sequence). The CDR3 is CSARDGYGYTF. The CDR3 nucleotides read TGCAGTGCTAGAGATGGCTATGGCTACACCTTC.

V gene TRBV28 combines with J gene TRBJ2-1; possibly TRBD2 for D (5 bases). Germline V gives CDR1 MDHEN, CDR2 SYDVKM. V was trimmed by 7 bases and J by 4 bases, leaving 11 bases between them. The CDR3 consists of 13 residues. As DNA, the CDR3 is TGTGCCAGCACCTCCCGGGAATACAATGAGCAGTTCTTC. It encodes CASTSREYNEQFF.

The chain links TRBV9 to TRBJ2-7, with 7 bases that match TRBD1. Germline-derived CDR1 and CDR2 are SGDLS and YYNGEE. With V trimmed by 4 bases and J by 3 bases, 19 bases remained unmatched. The CDR3 totals 18 residues. The CDR3 region is CASSSRDRGTAEIYEQYF. Written as DNA, the CDR3 is TGTGCCAGCAGCTCCCGGGACAGAGGGACCGCAGAGATCTACGAGCAGTACTTC.

The chain couples TRBV5-1 to TRBJ2-1, with 12 bases fitting TRBD2. The CDR3 totals 15 residues. Germline CDR1 and CDR2: SGHRS and YFSETQ. The J segment lost 8 bases and the V segment lost 3 bases, leaving 6 bases of the junction unmatched. The CDR3 spells CASSSSSGGADEQFF. In DNA, the CDR3 is TGCGCCAGCAGCTCCTCTAGCGGGGGGGCCGATGAGCAGTTCTTC.

The rearrangement uses TRBV11-2 and TRBJ2-3, with D possibly matching TRBD2 (6 bases). CDR1 is SGHAT, CDR2 FQNNGV, per germline. With 4 bases removed from V and 3 bases from J, the gap between germline ends came to 14 bases. CDR3 length: 15 residues. The CDR3 DNA reads as TGTGCCAGCAGCTCCCCCCGGGGGACTACAGATACGCAGTATTTT. Translating gives CASSSPRGTTDTQYF.

This clone was recorded once. The chain employs TRBV15 and TRBJ2-3, with D unresolved. The CDR3 sequence is 14 residues long. Deletions cut 4 bases from V and 2 bases from J, with 10 bases between. Germline assignment: CDR1 LNHNV and CDR2 YYDKDF (reference sequence). DNA of the CDR3: TGTGCCACCAGCACCGGAATTTTCACAGATACGCAGTATTTT. Translated, it gives CATSTGIFTDTQYF.

The rearrangement joins TRBV7-2 to TRBJ2-7; TRBD1 might be the D (7 bases). Trimming cost V 5 bases and J 2 bases, with 19 bases left between them. CDR3 size: 16 residues. Germline CDR1 reads SGHTA; CDR2 reads FQGNSA. This chain's CDR3 is CASSGEQGTVTYEQYF. The CDR3, as DNA: TGTGCCAGCAGCGGAGAACAGGGGACTGTAACCTACGAGCAGTACTTC.